The rows below give T cell receptor beta chains drawn from one sample of a study of T cell responses to AZD1222 COVID-19 vaccine. Only in-frame clones appear in the TCRdb table, and some are missing; sequencing was by immunoSEQ multiplex PCR. The sample contains about 130,000 clones, 85% to 95% of which appear only once. The sample in question was peripheral blood, obtained 28 days after the second AZD1222 dose. These TCRs come from an adult who received the AZD1222 COVID-19 vaccine. The CDR3 runs from the conserved cysteine through the conserved F or W. D genes are given only for firm matches. Clone size is not always given. Where it is, it says once, few, many or a class for expanded clones.

clone size	V gene	J gene	D gene	CDR3 DNA	CDR3 protein
.	TRBV6-6	TRBJ2-2	TRBD1	TGTGCCAGCAGTCTAAGAGGAGGGACAGGGCCCACCGGGGAGCTGTTTTTT	CASSLRGGTGPTGELFF
once	TRBV29-1	TRBJ1-1	.	TGCAGCGTTGGAGAGGGCAGGGCGAACACTGAAGCTTTCTTT	CSVGEGRANTEAFF
.	TRBV28	TRBJ1-4	TRBD1	TGTGCCAGCAGTTTTGGCGGGACAGTGGGTGAAAAACTGTTTTTT	CASSFGGTVGEKLFF
.	TRBV6-2/TRBV6-3	TRBJ2-5	TRBD2	TGTGCCAGCAGTTTTAGCGGGGGCCGGGAGACCCAGTACTTC	CASSFSGGRETQYF
.	TRBV4-1	TRBJ1-6	.	TGCGCCAGCAGCCAAGGGTCACCCCTCCACTTT	CASSQGSPLHF
.	TRBV7-9	TRBJ1-4	TRBD1	TGTGCCAGCAGCTCACAGGGGGCAGGGGAAAAACTGTTTTTT	CASSSQGAGEKLFF
.	TRBV27	TRBJ1-1	.	TGTGCCAGCCTCGGGTTTACTGAAGCTTTCTTT	CASLGFTEAFF
.	TRBV12-3/TRBV12-4	TRBJ1-2	.	TGTGCCAGCAGGCCGGATGGGACTCGGGGCTACACCTTC	CASRPDGTRGYTF
.	TRBV5-1	TRBJ2-3	.	TGCGCCAGCAGCGCGGACGGGGGGCCGATAGATACGCAGTATTTT	CASSADGGPIDTQYF
.	TRBV5-4	TRBJ2-5	.	TGTGCCAGCAGCTTGGCTCGACTACGACAAGAGACCCAGTACTTC	CASSLARLRQETQYF
.	TRBV20-1	TRBJ1-2	.	TGCAGTGCGGCGAGGGGGGATGGCTACACCTTC	CSAARGDGYTF
once	TRBV5-6	TRBJ1-2	TRBD1	TGTGCCAGCAGCGGACAGGGGCAATACGGCTACACCTTC	CASSGQGQYGYTF
.	TRBV15	TRBJ2-1	.	TGTGCCACCAGCACCAGATACAATGAGCAGTTCTTC	CATSTRYNEQFF
.	TRBV9	TRBJ2-3	.	TGTGCCAGCAGCGTGTACGGGGGAGCAGATACGCAGTATTTT	CASSVYGGADTQYF
.	TRBV12-3/TRBV12-4	TRBJ1-3	TRBD1	TGTGCCAGCAGCCAGGGACAGGGATACACCATATATTTT	CASSQGQGYTIYF
.	TRBV12-3/TRBV12-4	TRBJ2-4	.	TGTGCCAGCAGTCCCGACTGGGGCATTCAGTACTTC	CASSPDWGIQYF
.	TRBV28	TRBJ2-7	.	TGTGCCAGCAGTTTTCCGGACTCCTTCGCCGGGCAGTACTTC	CASSFPDSFAGQYF
.	TRBV9	TRBJ2-7	TRBD1	TGTGCCAGCAGCGTAGCGGGACAGGGTTACGAGCAGTACTTC	CASSVAGQGYEQYF
.	TRBV6-5	TRBJ1-4	.	TGTGCCAGCAGTTACTCGGAGGCCCGTAGTAATGAAAAACTGTTTTTT	CASSYSEARSNEKLFF
.	TRBV2	TRBJ1-2	.	TGTGCCAGCAGAGAGGAGGTTAGCTATGGCTACACCTTC	CASREEVSYGYTF
.	TRBV5-4	TRBJ2-3	TRBD2	TGTGCCAGCAGCCCTGAGCTAGCGGCCACAGATACGCAGTATTTT	CASSPELAATDTQYF
.	TRBV24-1	TRBJ2-1	.	TGTGCCACCAGTGTGGACGCACACAATGAGCAGTTCTTC	CATSVDAHNEQFF
.	TRBV6-1	TRBJ1-5	.	TGTGCCAGCAGTGAAGCCCCGGGACAACATCAGCCCCAGCATTTT	CASSEAPGQHQPQHF
once	TRBV2	TRBJ2-7	.	TGTGCCAGCAGTGAACCCCCTAGGGGCGAGCAGTACTTC	CASSEPPRGEQYF
once	TRBV19	TRBJ1-2	.	TGTGCCAGTAAAGTTGGTGTCTTAGCCGGTTATGGCTACACCTTC	CASKVGVLAGYGYTF